Below, 29 T cell receptor beta chains from the same sample are listed, as sequenced in a study of cytomegalovirus exposure and HLA in healthy donors. Profiled with immunoSEQ multiplex PCR; TCRdb holds only in-frame clones, not every one. The table lists about 64,000 clones, 75% to 90% of them singletons, with around 1.7% in the top ten. The material sequenced was PBMCs. All receptors come from a woman aged 18-29 years in good health and CMV-seronegative.

The chain links TRBV6-1 to TRBJ2-7, with TRBD1 identical over 7 bases. Germline V gene lookup returns CDR1 MNHNS and CDR2 SASEGT. The V gene end was trimmed by 10 bases and the J gene end by 0 bases; junction bases not matched to a gene: 12. The CDR3 has 15 residues. The CDR3 is CATKWGTAYSYEQYF. CDR3 sequence (DNA): TGTGCCACTAAATGGGGGACAGCCTACTCCTACGAGCAGTACTTC.

In this sample, this clone turned up a few times. The gene calls are TRBV4-2 and TRBJ1-2; the D gene is possibly TRBD1 (5 bases). There are 15 residues in the CDR3. Germline V gene data show CDR1 as LGHNA and CDR2 as YNFKEQ. V dropped 0 bases and J dropped 5 bases, with 13 bases sitting between them. CDR3 protein: CASSQDIQETYGYTF. CDR3 nucleotide sequence: TGTGCCAGCAGCCAAGATATACAGGAGACTTATGGCTACACCTTC.

Only a few counts were recorded for this clone. V usage is TRBV19 and J usage is TRBJ2-1; no clear D gene. Germline V gives CDR1 LNHDA, CDR2 SQIVND (reference sequence). V lost 10 bases to trimming and J lost 0 bases, with 10 bases between them. The CDR3 is made up of 13 amino acids. In DNA, the CDR3 is TGTGCCAAACGCACAGTCTCCTACAATGAGCAGTTCTTC. As protein: CAKRTVSYNEQFF.

The gene calls are TRBV15 and TRBJ1-1; 9 bases are shared with TRBD1. Germline V gives CDR1 LNHNV, CDR2 YYDKDF (reference sequence). Trimming removed 5 bases from V and 3 bases from J; junction bases left unmatched: 7. The CDR3 has 15 amino acids. The CDR3 DNA is TGTGCCACCAGCTACGGGACAGGGTTGTACACTGAAGCTTTCTTT. Translation gives CATSYGTGLYTEAFF.

The chain employs TRBV14 and TRBJ1-6, with 7 nucleotides matching TRBD1. The CDR3 has 16 amino acids. The V gene end was trimmed by 0 bases and the J gene end by 8 bases; junction bases not matched to a gene: 7. CDR1 and CDR2 (germline): SGHDN, FVKESK. The CDR3 region is CASSQDSNRGYSPLHF. CDR3 in DNA: TGTGCCAGCAGCCAAGATTCGAACAGGGGTTATTCACCCCTCCACTTT.

The CDR3 DNA sequence: TGTGCCAGTAAGGGGGATGGGGGAAAAGCCTACAATGAGCAGTTCTTC. Encoded protein: CASKGDGGKAYNEQFF. This chain links TRBV2 with TRBJ2-1, with D maybe TRBD1 (6 bases). The V and J ends lost 9 bases and 2 bases respectively, with 20 bases between them. The V gene's germline CDR1 is SNHLY and CDR2 FYNNEI. This CDR3 has 16 amino acids.

The chain joins TRBV11-2 to TRBJ2-7; weak D call: TRBD1 (5 bases). CDR3 length: 15 amino acids. Germline loops: CDR1 SGHAT, CDR2 FQNNGV. Trimming stripped 3 bases from V and 2 bases from J, with 14 bases between. CDR3 in DNA: TGTGCCAGCAGCTTTTCTGCCAGGGAAACCTACGAGCAGTACTTC. Translated, it gives CASSFSARETYEQYF.

This clone occurred once. The rearrangement links TRBV4-3 to TRBJ1-6, with TRBD1 matching over 8 bases. Per germline, CDR1 LGHNA and CDR2 YSLEER. V was clipped by 0 bases and J by 5 bases; unmatched bases: 9. This CDR3 comprises 18 residues. The CDR3 DNA is TGCGCCAGCAGCCAAGATCTTCCGGTGACAGGGGATAATTCACCCCTCCACTTT. Translating it yields CASSQDLPVTGDNSPLHF.

J is TRBJ2-1 and V is TRBV28; 7 nucleotides line up with TRBD2. The CDR3 covers 15 residues. The V gene end was trimmed by 4 bases and the J gene end by 6 bases; junction bases not matched to a gene: 9. The germline CDR1 and CDR2 sequences are MDHEN and SYDVKM. CDR3 residues: CASSSRGLAVNEQFF. The CDR3 DNA reads TGTGCCAGCAGTTCTCGGGGTCTAGCGGTCAATGAGCAGTTCTTC.

The chain links TRBV19 to TRBJ2-2, with 9 nucleotides matching TRBD2. The CDR3 is made up of 20 amino acids. The V gene end was trimmed by 2 bases and the J gene end by 7 bases; junction bases not matched to a gene: 20. In germline, CDR1 is LNHDA, CDR2 SQIVND (reference sequence). DNA for the CDR3: TGTGCCAGTAGTATATTCGGCTTCGGAGCGGGGGGCCGGGAGGACGGGGAGCTGTTTTTT. It translates to CASSIFGFGAGGREDGELFF.

The rearrangement uses TRBV29-1 and TRBJ2-5; 8 bases align to TRBD1. Trimming took 4 bases from V and 5 from J; bases not matched to a gene: 6. The CDR3 length is 13 residues. Looked up from germline, CDR1 is SQVTM and CDR2 is ANQGSEA. CDR3 in amino acids: CSVAAGGQETQYF. The CDR3 DNA reads TGCAGCGTTGCTGCAGGGGGCCAGGAGACCCAGTACTTC.

The chain links TRBV19 to TRBJ2-7; TRBD2 might be the D (5 bases). Trimming took 4 bases from V and 0 from J, leaving 10 bases between them. From germline, CDR1 is LNHDA and CDR2 SQIVND (reference sequence). The CDR3 extends over 14 amino acids. The CDR3, as DNA: TGTGCCAGTAGTACTGGACTTAGCTCCTACGAGCAGTACTTC. This encodes CASSTGLSSYEQYF.

The chain recombines TRBV4-3 with TRBJ2-7, with 10 bases fitting TRBD1. The CDR3 runs 18 residues. Germline V gene sequence: CDR1 LGHNA, CDR2 YSLEER. The V and J ends lost 1 base and 4 bases, in that order; junction bases with no gene match: 13. The CDR3 region is CASSQVFRSGTGAYEQYF. The CDR3, as DNA: TGCGCCAGCAGCCAAGTATTCCGGTCGGGGACAGGGGCTTACGAGCAGTACTTC.

The CDR3 sequence is CATSREVGVLDRGPYF. DNA for the CDR3: TGTGCCACCAGCAGAGAGGTGGGTGTTTTGGACAGGGGGCCGTATTTT. The rearrangement links TRBV15 to TRBJ2-3, with 11 nucleotides matching TRBD1. Trimming cost V 0 bases and J 14 bases; bases outside gene matches: 13. Germline assignment: CDR1 LNHNV and CDR2 YYDKDF (reference sequence). The CDR3 sequence is 16 residues long.

V is TRBV4-3 and J is TRBJ2-7, with D perhaps matching TRBD2 (5 bases). The CDR3 runs to 16 residues. The V and J ends lost 0 bases and 2 bases respectively, with 14 bases between them. Per the germline V gene, CDR1 is LGHNA and CDR2 is YSLEER. The CDR3 loop is CASSQEAGLSPYEQYF. As DNA, the CDR3 is TGCGCCAGCAGCCAAGAGGCGGGTTTGTCCCCCTACGAGCAGTACTTC.

This chain links TRBV28 with TRBJ1-2; TRBD1 agrees at 7 bases. CDR3 size: 14 residues. The ends lost 3 bases at V and 8 bases at J; junction bases unmatched: 9. Germline V gives CDR1 MDHEN, CDR2 SYDVKM. CDR3 in DNA: TGTGCCAGCAGTTTGGTGGACAGGTTAGCCGGCTACACCTTC. Encoded protein: CASSLVDRLAGYTF.

J is TRBJ2-3 and V is TRBV6-5, with a possible D match to TRBD2 (5 bases). Trimming pared 4 bases from V and 2 bases from J, leaving 10 bases between. This CDR3 contains 14 residues. Germline V CDR1 and CDR2: MNHEY, SVGAGI. The CDR3 sequence: CASSSTSFTDTQYF. The CDR3 coding sequence is TGTGCCAGCAGTTCCACTAGTTTCACAGATACGCAGTATTTT.

This clone was found once. The chain recombines TRBV7-3 with TRBJ2-1; 7 nucleotides match TRBD1. Trimming took 0 bases from V and 6 from J; bases not matched to a gene: 5. This CDR3 has 15 residues. Germline loops: CDR1 SGHTA, CDR2 FQGTGA. The CDR3 coding sequence is TGTGCCAGCAGCTTAACGGGGACAGCTTCCAATGAGCAGTTCTTC. This translates into CASSLTGTASNEQFF.

This clone was detected once. The chain couples TRBV7-3 to TRBJ2-5, with D unresolved. Trimming removed 1 base at V and 5 bases at J, with 11 bases between. The CDR3 runs 14 residues. The germline gives CDR1 SGHTA, CDR2 FQGTGA. The chain's CDR3 is CASSLIPSVETQYF. The CDR3 DNA is TGTGCCAGCAGCTTAATCCCCTCTGTGGAGACCCAGTACTTC.

This clone was seen only a few times. The chain combines TRBV5-4 with TRBJ2-3; TRBD1 is a possible D gene (6 bases). The germline V gene has CDR1 SGHNT and CDR2 YYREEE (reference sequence). V was clipped by 0 bases and J by 6 bases, with 11 bases between them. The CDR3 spans 14 residues. Written as DNA, the CDR3 is TGTGCCAGCAGCTTGGGAGGGGGAGCTGATACGCAGTATTTT. Residues: CASSLGGGADTQYF.

V and J are TRBV28 and TRBJ2-2; unclear D gene. Between the trimmed V and J ends, which lost 0 bases and 0 bases, there was a span of 11 bases. Looked up from germline, CDR1 is MDHEN and CDR2 is SYDVKM. CDR3 length: 17 residues. The chain's CDR3 is CASSLWVAEANTGELFF. In DNA form, the CDR3 reads TGTGCCAGCAGTTTATGGGTGGCAGAGGCGAACACCGGGGAGCTGTTTTTT.

The V call is TRBV7-8, the J call TRBJ1-2; D is uncertain. The CDR3 runs to 12 residues. V was shortened by 2 bases and J by 4 bases, with 5 bases between the two germline ends. CDR1 and CDR2 (germline): SGHVS, FQNEAQ. CDR3 bases: TGTGCCAGCAGCTTACGCAGCTATGGCTACACCTTC. This sequence encodes CASSLRSYGYTF.

This chain uses TRBV29-1 with TRBJ2-7, with D perhaps TRBD1 (6 bases). The V gene's germline CDR1 is SQVTM and CDR2 ANQGSEA. The CDR3 sequence is 16 residues long. V was shortened by 7 bases and J by 0 bases, with 22 bases between the two germline ends. CDR3 DNA: TGCAGCGCCCCCCCGGGGCAGGGGCCTATCTCCTACGAGCAGTACTTC. Its protein product is CSAPPGQGPISYEQYF.

This chain uses TRBV18 with TRBJ2-1, with 11 bases lining up with TRBD1. The germline V gene has CDR1 KGHSH and CDR2 LQKENI. This CDR3 has 16 residues. Trimming took 2 bases from V and 5 from J; bases not matched to a gene: 5. The CDR3 here is CASSPGTGGINNEQFF. In DNA, the CDR3 is TGTGCCAGCTCACCAGGGACAGGGGGTATAAACAATGAGCAGTTCTTC.

The chain links TRBV5-1 to TRBJ2-7; 7 bases map to TRBD1. CDR3 length: 12 amino acids. Germline V gene data show CDR1 as SGHRS and CDR2 as YFSETQ. V was pared by 3 bases and J by 4 bases, with 1 base of the junction left unmatched. The CDR3 coding sequence is TGCGCCAGCAGCTCGGGACAGTACGAGCAGTACTTC. This codes for CASSSGQYEQYF.

This sequence joins TRBV10-3 and TRBJ1-5, with 7 bases matching TRBD1. CDR1 is ENHRY, CDR2 SYGVKD, per germline. V lost 5 bases, J lost 4 bases, and 8 bases stayed unmatched. This CDR3 is built from 15 residues. The CDR3 DNA reads TGTGCCATCAGTAGTGACAGGGTTTTTAATCAGCCCCAGCATTTT. It yields the protein CAISSDRVFNQPQHF.

This clone was recorded once. This sequence joins TRBV7-2 and TRBJ2-1; D perhaps matches TRBD2 (5 bases). The CDR3 runs 15 residues. Deletions cut 1 base from V and 8 bases from J, with 15 bases between. CDR1 is SGHTA and CDR2 is FQGNSA in the germline V gene. The CDR3 reads CASSLVVGERDEQFF. CDR3 sequence (DNA): TGTGCCAGCAGCTTAGTGGTGGGAGAAAGAGATGAGCAGTTCTTC.

The chain carries TRBV9 and TRBJ2-3; perhaps TRBD2 as D (5 bases). This CDR3 has 14 amino acids. With 4 bases removed from V and 2 bases from J, the gap between germline ends came to 11 bases. CDR1 and CDR2 (germline): SGDLS, YYNGEE. The CDR3 DNA follows: TGTGCCAGCAGCAAAGGAGGAAACACAGATACGCAGTATTTT. This translates into CASSKGGNTDTQYF.

The chain carries TRBV7-6 and TRBJ2-1, with TRBD2 matching over 13 bases. V was pared by 0 bases and J by 8 bases, with 7 bases of the junction left unmatched. Germline CDR1 is SGHVS and CDR2 is FNYEAQ. The CDR3 has 17 residues. The CDR3 DNA follows: TGTGCCAGCAGCTTAGCATGGACTAGCGGGAGTAAGTATGAGCAGTTCTTC. Its translation: CASSLAWTSGSKYEQFF.